Sequencing of this T cell receptor beta chain was carried out in a study of shared clonotypes between healthy human individuals. Sorted subsets were amplified in replicate PCRs using 200 ng DNA, about 30,000 T cell genomes. Libraries were prepared by immunoSEQ multiplex PCR; TCRdb keeps only in-frame clonotypes and omits some of them. The data hold about 2,200,000 clones, with 85% to 95% observed a single time. CDR1 is MDHEN and CDR2 is SYDVKM in the germline V gene. The CDR3 contains 17 residues. The V and J ends lost 5 bases and 6 bases respectively, with 24 bases between them. CD8 cells regarded as naive lacked CD45RO, were positively chosen for CCR7, and omitted terminally differentiated effector memory CD45RA+ cells.

The material sequenced was naive CD8+ T cells from PBMCs. This TCR derives from a man aged 18 to 35 in good health. Some clones in this sample may be carry-over from other donors' samples. This chain links TRBV28 with TRBJ2-3; no clear D. CDR3 nucleotide sequence: TGTGCCAGCAGTCACTACCTCCCTCTCGGCCCCTGGGATACGCAGTATTTT. Protein product: CASSHYLPLGPWDTQYF.